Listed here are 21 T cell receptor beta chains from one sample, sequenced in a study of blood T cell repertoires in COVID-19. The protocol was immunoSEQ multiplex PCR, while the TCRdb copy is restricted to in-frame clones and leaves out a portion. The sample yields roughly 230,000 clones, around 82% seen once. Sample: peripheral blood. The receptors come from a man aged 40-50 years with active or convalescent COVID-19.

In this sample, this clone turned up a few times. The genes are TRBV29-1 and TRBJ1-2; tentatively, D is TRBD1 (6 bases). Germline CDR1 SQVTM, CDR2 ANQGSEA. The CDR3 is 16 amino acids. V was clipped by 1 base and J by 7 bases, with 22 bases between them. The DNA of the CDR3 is TGCAGCGTTGAAGGGGGCGCGACAGGAAAAATGTTTGGCTACACCTTC. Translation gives CSVEGGATGKMFGYTF.

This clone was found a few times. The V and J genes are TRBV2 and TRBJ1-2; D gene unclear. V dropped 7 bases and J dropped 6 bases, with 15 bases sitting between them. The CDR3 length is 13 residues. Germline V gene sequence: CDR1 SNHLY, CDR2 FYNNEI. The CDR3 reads CASKWAPIDGYTF. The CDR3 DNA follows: TGTGCCAGCAAGTGGGCTCCTATCGATGGCTACACCTTC.

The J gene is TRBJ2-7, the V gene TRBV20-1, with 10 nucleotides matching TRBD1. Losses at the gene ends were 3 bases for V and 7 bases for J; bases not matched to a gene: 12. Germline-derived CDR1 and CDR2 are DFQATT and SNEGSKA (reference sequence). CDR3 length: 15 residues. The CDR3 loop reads CSASPQDRGIGEQYF. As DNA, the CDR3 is TGCAGTGCTAGTCCCCAGGACAGGGGGATTGGGGAGCAGTACTTC.

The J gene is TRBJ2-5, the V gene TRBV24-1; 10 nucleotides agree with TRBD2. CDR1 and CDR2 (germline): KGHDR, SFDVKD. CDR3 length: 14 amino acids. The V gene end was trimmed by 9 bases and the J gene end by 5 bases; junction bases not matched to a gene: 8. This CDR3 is CATRSGGAGETQYF. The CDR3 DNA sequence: TGTGCCACCCGAAGCGGGGGGGCCGGTGAGACCCAGTACTTC.

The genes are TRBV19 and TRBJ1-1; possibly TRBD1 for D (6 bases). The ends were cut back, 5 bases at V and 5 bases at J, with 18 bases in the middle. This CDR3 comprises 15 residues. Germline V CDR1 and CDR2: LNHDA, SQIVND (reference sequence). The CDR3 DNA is TGTGCCAGTAGTTTAAAAAGGAACAGGGTAACTGAAGCTTTCTTT. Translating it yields CASSLKRNRVTEAFF.

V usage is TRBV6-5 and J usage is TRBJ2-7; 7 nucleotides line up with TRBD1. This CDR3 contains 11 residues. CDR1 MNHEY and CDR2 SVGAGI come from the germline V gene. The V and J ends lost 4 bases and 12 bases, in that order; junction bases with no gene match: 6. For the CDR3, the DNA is TGTGCCAGCAGTTCCGACACAGGGGTGTACTTC. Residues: CASSSDTGVYF.

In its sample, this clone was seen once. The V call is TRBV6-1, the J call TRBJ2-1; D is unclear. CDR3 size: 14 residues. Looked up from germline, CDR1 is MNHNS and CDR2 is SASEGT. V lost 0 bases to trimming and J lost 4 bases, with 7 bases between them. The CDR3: CASSEALRYNEQFF. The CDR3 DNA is TGTGCCAGCAGTGAAGCGCTTAGATACAATGAGCAGTTCTTC.

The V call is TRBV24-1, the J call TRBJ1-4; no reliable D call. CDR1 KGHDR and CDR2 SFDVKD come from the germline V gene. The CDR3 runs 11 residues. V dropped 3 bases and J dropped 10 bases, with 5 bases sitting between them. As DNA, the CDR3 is TGTGCCACCAGTGATGGCAGAAAACTGTTTTTT. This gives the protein CATSDGRKLFF.

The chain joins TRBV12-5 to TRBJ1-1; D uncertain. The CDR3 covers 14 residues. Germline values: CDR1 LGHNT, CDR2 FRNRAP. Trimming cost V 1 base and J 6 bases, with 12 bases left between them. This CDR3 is CASGLEVLAAEAFF. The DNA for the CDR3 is TGTGCTAGTGGTTTGGAGGTTTTGGCGGCTGAAGCTTTCTTT.

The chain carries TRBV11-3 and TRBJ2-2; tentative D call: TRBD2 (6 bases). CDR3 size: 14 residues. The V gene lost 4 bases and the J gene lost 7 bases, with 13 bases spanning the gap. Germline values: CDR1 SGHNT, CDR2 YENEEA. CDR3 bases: TGTGCCAGCAGCTCCCGGAGGGCCGGCGGGGAGCTGTTTTTT. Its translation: CASSSRRAGGELFF.

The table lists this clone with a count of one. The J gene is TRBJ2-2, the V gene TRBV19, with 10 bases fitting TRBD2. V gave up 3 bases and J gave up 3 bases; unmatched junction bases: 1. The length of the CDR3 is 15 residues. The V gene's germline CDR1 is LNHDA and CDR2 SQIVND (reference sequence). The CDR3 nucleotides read TGTGCCAGTAGTATTACTAGCGGGGACACCGGGGAGCTGTTTTTT. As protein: CASSITSGDTGELFF.

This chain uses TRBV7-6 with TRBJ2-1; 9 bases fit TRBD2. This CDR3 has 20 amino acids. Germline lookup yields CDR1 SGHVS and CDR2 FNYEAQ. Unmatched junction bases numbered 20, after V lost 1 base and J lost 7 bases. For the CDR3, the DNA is TGTGCCAGCAGCTTAGAAGCCCTATTTCTCGCGGGGGGGCCGGGGAATGAGCAGTTCTTC. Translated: CASSLEALFLAGGPGNEQFF.

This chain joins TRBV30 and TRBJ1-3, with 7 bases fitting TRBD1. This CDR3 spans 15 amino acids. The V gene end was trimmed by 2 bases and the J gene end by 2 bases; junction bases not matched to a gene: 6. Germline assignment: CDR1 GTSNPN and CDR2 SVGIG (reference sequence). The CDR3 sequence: CAWSLLTGAGNTIYF. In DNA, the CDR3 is TGTGCCTGGAGTCTTCTAACAGGGGCTGGAAACACCATATATTTT.

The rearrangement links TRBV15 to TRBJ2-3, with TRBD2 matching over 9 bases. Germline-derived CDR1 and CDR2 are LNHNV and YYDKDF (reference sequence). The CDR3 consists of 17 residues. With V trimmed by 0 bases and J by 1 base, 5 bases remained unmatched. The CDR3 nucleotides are TGTGCCACCAGCAGAGATCTGGCTAGCGGGGGCACAGATACGCAGTATTTT. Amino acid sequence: CATSRDLASGGTDTQYF.

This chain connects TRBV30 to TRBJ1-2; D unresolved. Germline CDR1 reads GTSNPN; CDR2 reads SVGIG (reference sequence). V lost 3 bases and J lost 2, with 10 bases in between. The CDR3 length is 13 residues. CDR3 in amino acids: CAWSRAANYGYTF. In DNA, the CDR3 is TGTGCCTGGAGCCGAGCAGCGAACTATGGCTACACCTTC.

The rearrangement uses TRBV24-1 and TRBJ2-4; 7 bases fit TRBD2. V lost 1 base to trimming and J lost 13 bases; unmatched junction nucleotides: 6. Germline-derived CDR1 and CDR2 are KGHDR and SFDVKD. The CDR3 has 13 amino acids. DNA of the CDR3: TGTGCCACCAGTGATTTCGACGGGAGGATACAGTACTTC. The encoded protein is CATSDFDGRIQYF.

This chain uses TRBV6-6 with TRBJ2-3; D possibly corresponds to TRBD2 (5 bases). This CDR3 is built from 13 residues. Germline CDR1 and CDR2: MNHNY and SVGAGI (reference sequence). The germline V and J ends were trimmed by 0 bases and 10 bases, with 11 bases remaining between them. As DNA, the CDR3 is TGTGCCAGCAGTTACTCAGCGGACCCCGCGCAGTATTTT. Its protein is CASSYSADPAQYF.

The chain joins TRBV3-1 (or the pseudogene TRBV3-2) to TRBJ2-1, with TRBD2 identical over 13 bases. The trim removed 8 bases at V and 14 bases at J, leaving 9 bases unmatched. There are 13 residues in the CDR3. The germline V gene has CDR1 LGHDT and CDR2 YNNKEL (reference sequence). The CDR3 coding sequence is TGTGCCAGCGGGACTAGCGGGGACTCTACGGAGTTCTTC. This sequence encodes CASGTSGDSTEFF.

The CDR3 sequence: CASSYQGGPYEQYF. The CDR3 DNA reads as TGTGCCAGCAGTTACCAGGGAGGTCCCTACGAGCAGTACTTC. The chain employs TRBV6-2 or TRBV6-3 and TRBJ2-7; weak D call: TRBD2 (6 bases). This CDR3 is built from 14 residues. V lost 2 bases and J 2 bases, leaving 10 bases between the germline ends. Germline CDR1 reads MNHEY; CDR2 reads SVGEGT.

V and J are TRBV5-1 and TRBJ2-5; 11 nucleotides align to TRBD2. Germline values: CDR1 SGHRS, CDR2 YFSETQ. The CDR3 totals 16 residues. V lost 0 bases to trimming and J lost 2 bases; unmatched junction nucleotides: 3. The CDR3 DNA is TGCGCCAGCAGCTTGGGACTAGCGGGAACGCAAGAGACCCAGTACTTC. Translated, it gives CASSLGLAGTQETQYF.

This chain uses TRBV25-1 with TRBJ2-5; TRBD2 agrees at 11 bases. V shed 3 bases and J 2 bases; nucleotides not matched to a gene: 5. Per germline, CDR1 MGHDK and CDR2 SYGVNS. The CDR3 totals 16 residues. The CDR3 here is CASSESGTSGQETQYF. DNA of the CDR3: TGTGCCAGCAGTGAGTCCGGGACTAGCGGTCAAGAGACCCAGTACTTC.